These 17 T cell receptor beta chains were sequenced from one sample in a study of immune cell composition in non-small cell lung cancer. TCRdb keeps only in-frame clones here, not all; method: immunoSEQ multiplex PCR. Among approximately 1,000 clones listed, 70% to 75% were seen once. The normal lung sample lay at least 3 cm, and maximally far, from the tumour. The sample comprised non-adjacent lung tissue. The origin of the receptors is a human donor with non-small cell lung cancer.

The J gene is TRBJ2-2, the V gene TRBV5-1; the match to TRBD1 covers 8 bases. The trim removed 4 bases at V and 11 bases at J, leaving 7 bases unmatched. Germline lookup yields CDR1 SGHRS and CDR2 YFSETQ. The length of the CDR3 is 13 residues. The DNA for the CDR3 is TGCGCCAGCAGCGTGACAGGGGCCCCTGAGCTGTTTTTT. Protein sequence: CASSVTGAPELFF.

V gene TRBV7-2 combines with J gene TRBJ1-1; TRBD1 might be the D (5 bases). Germline CDR1 and CDR2: SGHTA and FQGNSA. The CDR3 is 14 amino acids. The V end was cut by 2 bases, the J end by 5 bases, with 12 bases between. In DNA form, the CDR3 reads TGTGCCAGCAGCTTACTGCGGGGGAGTACTGAAGCTTTCTTT. Translation: CASSLLRGSTEAFF.

The rearrangement uses TRBV19 and TRBJ1-1; 7 bases line up with TRBD1. V lost 5 bases, J lost 6 bases, and 6 bases stayed unmatched. Germline loops: CDR1 LNHDA, CDR2 SQIVND (reference sequence). CDR3 size: 13 residues. This CDR3 is CASSATGVAEAFF. Written as DNA, the CDR3 is TGTGCCAGTAGTGCAACAGGGGTCGCTGAAGCTTTCTTT.

This rearrangement joins TRBV6-4 to TRBJ2-3; a possible D gene is TRBD2 (6 bases). CDR1 MRHNA and CDR2 SNTAGT come from the germline V gene. Trimming took off 1 base at V and 5 bases at J, with 7 bases between the two ends. The CDR3 loop spans 13 amino acids. The CDR3 region is CASSDWRGDTQYF. The CDR3, as DNA: TGTGCCAGCAGTGACTGGAGGGGAGATACGCAGTATTTT.

The chain links TRBV6-5 to TRBJ1-4, with TRBD1 as a possible D gene (6 bases). This CDR3 is 15 amino acids long. The germline gives CDR1 MNHEY, CDR2 SVGAGI. Between the trimmed V and J ends, which lost 0 bases and 6 bases, there was a span of 11 bases. The CDR3 DNA reads TGTGCCAGCAGTTACTCGTCGGCAGGGGATGAAAAACTGTTTTTT. Translating it yields CASSYSSAGDEKLFF.

This chain uses TRBV5-1 with TRBJ2-2, with D maybe TRBD1 (5 bases). CDR3 length: 14 residues. Germline V lookup: CDR1 SGHRS, CDR2 YFSETQ. The V gene lost 2 bases and the J gene lost 6 bases, with 11 bases spanning the gap. As DNA, the CDR3 is TGCGCCAGCAGCTTAGACAGAGGCGCCGGGGAGCTGTTTTTT. It encodes CASSLDRGAGELFF. The complete variable domain, with remaining parts taken from reference TRBV5-1 and TRBJ2-2, reads KAGVTQTPRYLIKTRGQQVTLSCSPISGHRSVSWYQQTPGQGLQFLFEYFSETQRNKGNFPGRFSGRQFSNSRSEMNVSTLELGDSALYLCASSLDRGAGELFFGEGSRLTVL.

In its sample, this clone was seen once. The gene calls are TRBV28 and TRBJ2-6, with 7 bases aligning to TRBD1. Germline V CDR1 and CDR2: MDHEN, SYDVKM. V shed 10 bases, J shed 4 bases, and the junction held 13 bases outside the gene matches. This CDR3 has 16 residues. The CDR3 loop reads CATHIQTGSGANVLTF. Written as DNA, the CDR3 is TGTGCCACCCATATTCAGACAGGGAGCGGGGCCAACGTCCTGACTTTC.

The V gene is TRBV10-3, the J gene TRBJ2-2; 8 bases are shared with TRBD1. The germline gives CDR1 ENHRY, CDR2 SYGVKD. V gave up 3 bases and J gave up 3 bases; unmatched junction bases: 9. CDR3 size: 17 residues. The CDR3 region is CAISDPDREKDTGELFF. As DNA, the CDR3 is TGTGCCATCAGTGACCCGGACAGGGAGAAGGACACCGGGGAGCTGTTTTTT.

This clone was detected once. The chain has TRBV19 and TRBJ2-7; 9 nucleotides match TRBD1. The germline V gene encodes CDR1 LNHDA and CDR2 SQIVND (reference sequence). V was clipped by 6 bases and J by 1 base; unmatched bases: 4. The CDR3 covers 14 residues. CDR3 DNA: TGTGCCAGTAGGGGGACAGGGATGTCCTACGAGCAGTACTTC. Translated, it gives CASRGTGMSYEQYF.

The chain joins TRBV7-2 to TRBJ1-5; 7 nucleotides agree with TRBD1. Per the germline V gene, CDR1 is SGHTA and CDR2 is FQGNSA. Trimming removed 5 bases from V and 3 bases from J; junction bases left unmatched: 7. CDR3 length equals 15 residues. CDR3 residues: CASSPGRGTNQPQHF. The CDR3 region has the DNA TGTGCCAGCAGCCCGGGCAGGGGGACCAATCAGCCCCAGCATTTT.

This clone qualifies as large. V is TRBV9 and J is TRBJ2-2; 9 bases line up with TRBD1. The germline V gene encodes CDR1 SGDLS and CDR2 YYNGEE. This CDR3 has 20 residues. The J segment lost 5 bases and the V segment lost 5 bases, leaving 22 bases of the junction unmatched. The CDR3 spells CASRVPGQGATTVGTGELFF. The CDR3 DNA reads as TGTGCCAGCAGGGTTCCGGGACAGGGCGCTACAACCGTGGGAACCGGGGAGCTGTTTTTT.

About this clone itself: One end of the junction fails to match germline, which may point to a read error. The rearrangement links TRBV7-7 to TRBJ2-7; D uncertain. The germline gives CDR1 SSHAT, CDR2 FNYEAQ (reference sequence). The CDR3 totals 13 residues. CDR3 protein: CASSLSAVGEQYF. CDR3 nucleotide sequence: TGTGCTAGCAGCTTATCCGCGGTTGGGGAGCAGTACTTC. The whole variable domain, filled in from reference TRBV7-7 and TRBJ2-7, reads GAGVSQSPRYKVTKRGQDVTLRCDPISSHATLYWYQQALGQGPEFLTYFNYEAQPDKSGLPSDRFSAERPEGSISTLTIQRTEQRDSAMYRCASSLSAVGEQYFGPGTRLTVT.

The chain employs TRBV27 and TRBJ1-2, with D perhaps matching TRBD1 (5 bases). CDR1 and CDR2 (germline): MNHEY, SMNVEV (reference sequence). The V gene lost 1 base and the J gene lost 3 bases, with 9 bases spanning the gap. The CDR3 spans 14 residues. CDR3: CASSLLRGDYGYTF. DNA for the CDR3: TGTGCCAGCAGTTTATTAAGGGGTGACTATGGCTACACCTTC.

The gene calls are TRBV6-1 and TRBJ2-7; D possibly corresponds to TRBD1 (5 bases). CDR3 length: 15 residues. V lost 3 bases and J 2 bases, leaving 14 bases between the germline ends. Germline V gene data show CDR1 as MNHNS and CDR2 as SASEGT. The CDR3 DNA reads TGTGCCAGCAGTGAGGTCCTCAAGGGGCCCTACGAGCAGTACTTC. Protein: CASSEVLKGPYEQYF.

The CDR3 DNA follows: TGCGCCAGCACCACTCGAGGGGACAGGGTCTCTGGGGCCAACGTCCTGACTTTC. Protein sequence: CASTTRGDRVSGANVLTF. The rearrangement joins TRBV5-1 to TRBJ2-6; 9 bases fit TRBD1. The CDR3 length is 18 residues. Trimming at V came to 6 bases and at J to 0 bases, leaving 10 bases not matched to a gene. CDR1 and CDR2 (germline): SGHRS, YFSETQ.

The rearrangement uses TRBV5-4 and TRBJ2-7, with TRBD2 matching 9 bases. The CDR3 contains 15 residues. With V trimmed by 6 bases and J by 1 base, 8 bases remained unmatched. The V gene's germline CDR1 is SGHNT and CDR2 YYREEE (reference sequence). The CDR3 sequence is CASIGLAPQSYEQYF. CDR3 DNA sequence: TGTGCCAGCATCGGACTAGCGCCTCAGTCCTACGAGCAGTACTTC.

This chain links TRBV5-1 with TRBJ2-7; 8 bases match TRBD2. Germline values: CDR1 SGHRS, CDR2 YFSETQ. The CDR3 contains 15 residues. The V segment lost 5 bases and the J segment 2 bases; nucleotides outside the gene matches: 9. The CDR3 protein is CASSREGTVPYEQYF. CDR3 nucleotide sequence: TGCGCCAGCAGTCGGGAGGGGACGGTGCCCTACGAGCAGTACTTC.